The clone carrying this T cell receptor (beta chain) came up many times. As yet, its antigen is unknown. In germline, CDR1 is DFQATT, CDR2 SNEGSKA (reference sequence). J lost 5 bases, V lost 5 bases, and 7 bases had no gene match. The CDR3 sequence is 15 residues long. Unique molecular identifiers featured in how the TCRbeta library was prepared. TCRdb passed the PCR reads through MiXCR, listing each CDR3 protein once. The table has hundreds of thousands of distinct CDR3 sequences, roughly 7.8% seen once. These data belong to a study of T-cell reconstitution after alpha-beta-depleted transplantation in children. Study findings and constraints: Surviving recipient T cells and intrathymic progenitors accounted for some patients' high TCRbeta diversity at day 60. Newly produced T cells mostly accounted for T-cell counts and diversity one year post-transplant. Approximately two months post-transplant, alpha-beta T cells reportedly originated from several hundred expanded graft clones.

The TCR sequence derives from a female patient aged 2-10 years who had a stem cell transplant for Fanconi anemia, so the T cells may come from the graft donor. Sequencing used peripheral blood, obtained 360 days after TCRalphabeta/CD19-depleted stem cell transplant. The V gene is TRBV20-1, the J gene TRBJ1-4; 11 nucleotides line up with TRBD1. CDR3 DNA sequence: TGCAGTGCTCTGAACCGGGACAGGGGGAATGAAAAACTGTTTTTT. Translating gives CSALNRDRGNEKLFF.